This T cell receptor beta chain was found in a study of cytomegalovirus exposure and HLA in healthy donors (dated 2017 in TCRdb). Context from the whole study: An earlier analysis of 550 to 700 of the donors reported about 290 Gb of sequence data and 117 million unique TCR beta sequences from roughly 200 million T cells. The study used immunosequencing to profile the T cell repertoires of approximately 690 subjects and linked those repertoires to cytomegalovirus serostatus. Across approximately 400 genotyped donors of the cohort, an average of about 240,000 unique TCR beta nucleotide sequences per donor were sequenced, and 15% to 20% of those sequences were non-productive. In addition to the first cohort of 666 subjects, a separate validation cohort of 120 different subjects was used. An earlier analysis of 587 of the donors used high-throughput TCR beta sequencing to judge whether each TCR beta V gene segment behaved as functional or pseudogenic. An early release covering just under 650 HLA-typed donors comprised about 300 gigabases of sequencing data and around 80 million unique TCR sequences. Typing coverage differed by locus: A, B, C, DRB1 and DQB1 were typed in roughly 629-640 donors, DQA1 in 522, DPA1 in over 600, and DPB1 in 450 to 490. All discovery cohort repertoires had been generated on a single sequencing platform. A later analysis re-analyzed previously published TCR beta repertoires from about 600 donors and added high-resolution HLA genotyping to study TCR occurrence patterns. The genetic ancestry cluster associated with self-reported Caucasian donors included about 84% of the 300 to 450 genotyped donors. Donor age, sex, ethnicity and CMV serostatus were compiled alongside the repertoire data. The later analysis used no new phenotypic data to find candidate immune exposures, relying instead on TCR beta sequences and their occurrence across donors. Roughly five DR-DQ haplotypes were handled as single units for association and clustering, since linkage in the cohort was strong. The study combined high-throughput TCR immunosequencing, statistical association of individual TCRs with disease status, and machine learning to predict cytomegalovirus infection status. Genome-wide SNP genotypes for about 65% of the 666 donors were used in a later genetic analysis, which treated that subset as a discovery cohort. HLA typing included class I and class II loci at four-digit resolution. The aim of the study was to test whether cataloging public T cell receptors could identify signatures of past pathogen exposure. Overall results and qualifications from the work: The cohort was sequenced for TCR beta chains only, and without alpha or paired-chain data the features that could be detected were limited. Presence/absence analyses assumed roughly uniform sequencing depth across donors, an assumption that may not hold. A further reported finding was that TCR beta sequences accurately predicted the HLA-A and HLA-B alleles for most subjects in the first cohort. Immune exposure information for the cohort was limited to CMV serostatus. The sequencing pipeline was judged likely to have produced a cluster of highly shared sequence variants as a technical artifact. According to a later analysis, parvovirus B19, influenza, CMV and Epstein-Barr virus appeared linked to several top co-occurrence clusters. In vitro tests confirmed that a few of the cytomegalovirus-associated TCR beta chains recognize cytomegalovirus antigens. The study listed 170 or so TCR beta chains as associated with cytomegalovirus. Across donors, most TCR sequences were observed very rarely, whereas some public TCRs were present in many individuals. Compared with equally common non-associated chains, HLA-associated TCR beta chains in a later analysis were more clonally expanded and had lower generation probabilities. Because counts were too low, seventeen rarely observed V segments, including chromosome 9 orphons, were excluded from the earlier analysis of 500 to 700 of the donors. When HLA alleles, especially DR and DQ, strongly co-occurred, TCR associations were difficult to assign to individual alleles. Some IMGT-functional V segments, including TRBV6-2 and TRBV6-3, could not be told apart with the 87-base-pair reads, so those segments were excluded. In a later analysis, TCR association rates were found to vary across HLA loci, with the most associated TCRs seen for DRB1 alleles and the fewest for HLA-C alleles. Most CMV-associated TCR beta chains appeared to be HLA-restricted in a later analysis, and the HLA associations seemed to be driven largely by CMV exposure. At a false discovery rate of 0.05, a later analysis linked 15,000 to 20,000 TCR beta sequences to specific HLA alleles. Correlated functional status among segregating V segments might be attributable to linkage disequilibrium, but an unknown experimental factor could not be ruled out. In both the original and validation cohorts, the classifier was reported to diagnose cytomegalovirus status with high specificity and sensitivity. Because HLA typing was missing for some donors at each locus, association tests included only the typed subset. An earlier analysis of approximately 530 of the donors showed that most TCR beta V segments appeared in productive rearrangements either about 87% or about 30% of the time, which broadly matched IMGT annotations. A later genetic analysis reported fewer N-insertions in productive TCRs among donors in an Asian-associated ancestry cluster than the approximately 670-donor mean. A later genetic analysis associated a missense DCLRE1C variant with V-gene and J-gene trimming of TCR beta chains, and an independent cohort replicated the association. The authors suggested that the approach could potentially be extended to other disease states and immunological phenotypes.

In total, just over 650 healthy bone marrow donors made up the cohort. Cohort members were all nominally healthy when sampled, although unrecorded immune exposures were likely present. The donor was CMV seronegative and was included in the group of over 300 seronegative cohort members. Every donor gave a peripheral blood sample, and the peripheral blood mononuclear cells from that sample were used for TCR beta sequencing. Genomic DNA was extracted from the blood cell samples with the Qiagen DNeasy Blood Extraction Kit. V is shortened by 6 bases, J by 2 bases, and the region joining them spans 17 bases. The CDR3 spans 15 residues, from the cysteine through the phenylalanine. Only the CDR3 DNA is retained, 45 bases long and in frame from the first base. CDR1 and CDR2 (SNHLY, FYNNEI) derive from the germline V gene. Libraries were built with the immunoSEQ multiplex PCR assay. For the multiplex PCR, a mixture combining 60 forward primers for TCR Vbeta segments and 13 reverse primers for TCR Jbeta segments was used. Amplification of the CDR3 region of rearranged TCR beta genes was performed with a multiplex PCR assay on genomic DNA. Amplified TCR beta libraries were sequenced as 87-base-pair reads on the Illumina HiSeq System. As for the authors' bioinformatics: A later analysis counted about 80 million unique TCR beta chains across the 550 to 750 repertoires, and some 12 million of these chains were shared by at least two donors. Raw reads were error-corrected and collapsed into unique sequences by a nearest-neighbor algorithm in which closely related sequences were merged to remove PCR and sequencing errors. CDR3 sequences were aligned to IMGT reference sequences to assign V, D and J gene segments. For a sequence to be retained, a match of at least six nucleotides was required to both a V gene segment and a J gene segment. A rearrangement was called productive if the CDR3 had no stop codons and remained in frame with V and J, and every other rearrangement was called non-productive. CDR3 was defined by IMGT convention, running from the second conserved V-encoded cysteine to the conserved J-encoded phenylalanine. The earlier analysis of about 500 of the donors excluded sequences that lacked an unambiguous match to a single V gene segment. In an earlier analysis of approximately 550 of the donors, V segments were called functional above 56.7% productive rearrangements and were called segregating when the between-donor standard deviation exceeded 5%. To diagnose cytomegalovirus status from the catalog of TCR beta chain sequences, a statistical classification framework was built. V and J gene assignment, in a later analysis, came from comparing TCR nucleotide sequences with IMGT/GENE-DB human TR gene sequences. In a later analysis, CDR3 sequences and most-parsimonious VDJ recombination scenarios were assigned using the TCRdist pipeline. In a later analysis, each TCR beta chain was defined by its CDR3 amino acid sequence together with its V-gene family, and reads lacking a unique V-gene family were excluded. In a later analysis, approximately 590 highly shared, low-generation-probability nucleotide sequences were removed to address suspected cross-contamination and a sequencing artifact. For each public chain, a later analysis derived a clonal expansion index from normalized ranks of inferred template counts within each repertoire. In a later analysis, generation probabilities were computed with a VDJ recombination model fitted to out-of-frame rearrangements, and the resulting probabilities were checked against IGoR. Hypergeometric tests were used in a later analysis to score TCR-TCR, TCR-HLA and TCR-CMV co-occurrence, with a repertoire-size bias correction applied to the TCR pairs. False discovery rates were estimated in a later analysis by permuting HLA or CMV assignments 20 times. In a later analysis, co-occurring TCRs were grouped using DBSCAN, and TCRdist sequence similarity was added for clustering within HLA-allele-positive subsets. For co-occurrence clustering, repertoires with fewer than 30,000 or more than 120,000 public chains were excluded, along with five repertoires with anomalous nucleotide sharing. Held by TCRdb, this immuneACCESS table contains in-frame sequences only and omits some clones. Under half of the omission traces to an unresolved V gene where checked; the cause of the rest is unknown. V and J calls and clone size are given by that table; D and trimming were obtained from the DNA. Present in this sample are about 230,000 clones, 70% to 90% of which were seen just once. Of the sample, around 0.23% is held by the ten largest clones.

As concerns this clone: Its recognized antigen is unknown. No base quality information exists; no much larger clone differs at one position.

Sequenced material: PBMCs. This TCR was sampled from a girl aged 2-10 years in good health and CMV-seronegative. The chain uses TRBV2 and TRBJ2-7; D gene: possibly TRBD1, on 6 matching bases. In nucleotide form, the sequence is TGTGCCAGCAGGGTCGACAGGTCCCAGGCCTACGAGCAGTACTTC. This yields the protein CASRVDRSQAYEQYF.